This T cell receptor (beta chain) is from a study of T-cell memory formation after mild COVID-19. Study-wide points: Day 15 to 85 contracting clones showed balanced CD4/CD8; day 15 to 37 expanders favored CD4+.

The CDR3 is 14 amino acids. In regard to this clonotype: What it binds is not known.

TCRdb used MiXCR to reprocess the 5' RACE reads, holding one entry per CDR3 protein. The table has roughly 600,000 distinct CDR3 sequences, more than 15% seen once. The chain combines TRBV12-1 with TRBJ1-1; whether TRBD1, the table's D call, matches the DNA was not checked. TRBV12-1 is a pseudogene. This TCR was recovered from an adult woman who had mild COVID-19 (a few samples of this study predate the infection). Cell type and time point are not known. The specimen was PBMCs or a T cell subset sorted from them (not recorded which). The CDR3 DNA reads as TGTGCCAGCAACGGGGGGGAGAAGAACACTGAAGCTTTCTTT. Residues: CASNGGEKNTEAFF.